These 6 T cell receptor beta chains came from one sample sequenced in a study of T cell repertoires in aging, cancer and after chemotherapy. Amplification of TCR beta used genomic DNA extracted from peripheral blood. A mixed TRB-A/B primer pool amplified rearranged TRB by multiplex touch-down PCR. TCRdb independently ran MiXCR on the multiplex PCR reads; one entry per CDR3 protein. The sample lists under 3,000 distinct CDR3 sequences, 59% seen once, with around two thirds in the top ten. The source material was blood. Receptor source: a human donor with a blood cancer.

The chain has TRBV7-2 and TRBJ2-2, with a weak D call TRBD1 (5 bases). With 3 bases removed from V and 4 bases from J, the gap between germline ends came to 12 bases. The germline CDR1 and CDR2 sequences are SGHTA and FQGNSA. This CDR3 comprises 15 residues. The CDR3 DNA is TGTGCCAGCAGCTTCTCACCCCAGGGCACCGGGGAGCTGTTTTTT. Its translation is CASSFSPQGTGELFF.

The chain has TRBV7-2 and TRBJ2-7, with D perhaps TRBD1 (6 bases). The CDR3 has 13 residues. V was pared by 10 bases and J by 4 bases, with 17 bases between. CDR1 is SGHTA and CDR2 is FQGNSA in the germline V gene. The CDR3 loop reads CAISEQGQYEQYF. The CDR3 DNA is TGTGCCATCAGTGAGCAGGGACAATACGAGCAGTACTTC.

The chain carries TRBV6-5 and TRBJ2-1; D unresolved. This CDR3 has 14 residues. V dropped 6 bases and J dropped 6 bases, with 15 bases sitting between them. The germline gives CDR1 MNHEY, CDR2 SVGAGI. The CDR3 loop is CASRSILRPNEQFF. CDR3 sequence (DNA): TGTGCCAGCAGAAGCATACTGCGGCCCAATGAGCAGTTCTTC.

The V gene is TRBV30, the J gene TRBJ2-1; D unclear. The CDR3 has 12 residues. V shed 0 bases and J shed 10 bases, with 10 bases lying between them. The germline V gene has CDR1 GTSNPN and CDR2 SVGIG (reference sequence). The chain's CDR3 is CAWSVPEVEQFF. The CDR3, as DNA: TGTGCCTGGAGTGTACCAGAGGTAGAGCAGTTCTTC. The entire variable domain, with the rest obtained from reference TRBV30 and TRBJ2-1, is as follows: SQTIHQWPATLVQPVGSPLSLECTVEGTSNPNLYWYRQAAGRGLQLLFYSVGIGQISSEVPQNLSASRPQDRQFILSSKKLLLSDSGFYLCAWSVPEVEQFFGPGTRLTVL.

The genes are TRBV12-3 or TRBV12-4 and TRBJ1-1; D is unresolved. Trimming took off 3 bases at V and 3 bases at J, with 5 bases between the two ends. CDR3 size: 12 residues. CDR3 in amino acids: CASSFGYTEAFF. CDR3 DNA sequence: TGTGCCAGCAGTTTTGGGTACACTGAAGCTTTCTTT.

The chain combines TRBV30 with TRBJ1-5; no firm D call. V was clipped by 2 bases and J by 6 bases, with 11 bases between them. The V gene's germline CDR1 is GTSNPN and CDR2 SVGIG (reference sequence). This CDR3 is 13 amino acids long. The CDR3 protein is CAWSPAAGQPQHF. In DNA, the CDR3 is TGTGCCTGGAGTCCGGCAGCGGGTCAGCCCCAGCATTTT.